A selection of T cell receptor beta chains follows, all from one sample in a study of blood T cell repertoires in COVID-19. The table came from immunoSEQ multiplex PCR; TCRdb's copy has only in-frame clones and leaves some out. The sample has under 150,000 clones, about 77% seen once. Sequencing input: peripheral blood. Every receptor here comes from a human donor in a cohort sampled during active COVID-19. The CDR3 runs from the conserved cysteine through the conserved F or W. The order of the fields is J gene, V gene, CDR3 length, clone size, CDR3 protein. Only part of the rows carry a size: once, few, many, or a class if the clone is expanded.

>TRBJ2-7|TRBV10-3|15|-
CAISESRIIGDEQYF
>TRBJ1-6|TRBV7-7|19|once
CASSPINEPGQPNNSPLHF
>TRBJ1-2|TRBV4-2|17|few
CASSQAGQGLINYGYTF
>TRBJ1-1|TRBV5-4|14|-
CASRGDLGGTEAFF
>TRBJ1-6|TRBV5-1|14|few
CASSFGLNNSPLHF
>TRBJ1-4|TRBV5-5|16|-
CASSPGRTATNEKLFF
>TRBJ2-2|TRBV19|17|-
CASSILRGGGKTGELFF
>TRBJ2-5|TRBV6-4|14|-
CASSDSDARQTQYF
>TRBJ1-1|TRBV3-1/TRBV3-2|12|few
CASSQGTREAFF
>TRBJ2-7|TRBV21-1|16|few
CASSARQGAGSYEQYF
>TRBJ2-7|TRBV2|15|-
CASRLLGTGFYEQYF
>TRBJ1-4|TRBV5-1|17|few
CASSLMSRAGTNEKLFF
>TRBJ1-2|TRBV19|15|-
CASSLGGLESYGYTF
>TRBJ2-1|TRBV28|17|-
CASRKTTDLYPYNEQFF
>TRBJ1-2|TRBV29-1|12|-
CSVPGLGYGYTF
>TRBJ2-3|TRBV21-1|18|-
CASSTSRDSRSLTDTQYF
>TRBJ2-7|TRBV2|15|-
CASSAPGRLANEQYF
>TRBJ2-1|TRBV10-3|12|-
CAISGLADEQFF
>TRBJ1-2|TRBV11-2|15|-
CASSPPWTPPNGYTF
>TRBJ1-1|TRBV7-9|14|-
CASSAGQGHTEAFF
>TRBJ2-5|TRBV21-1|14|few
CASSKRTPEGTQYF
>TRBJ1-2|TRBV18|14|few
CASSSISQSGGYTF
>TRBJ1-1|TRBV6-5|14|-
CASSKRGLNTEAFF
>TRBJ1-4|TRBV27|14|-
CASSLGQGNEKLFF
>TRBJ1-3|TRBV30|13|few
CAWSVTGGNTIYF
>TRBJ1-3|TRBV18|12|once
CASSPLRETIYF
>TRBJ1-2|TRBV27|12|once
CASSQTGDGYTF
>TRBJ2-1|TRBV7-2|12|-
CASSRGANEQFF
>TRBJ2-6|TRBV6-5|12|-
CATGVGANVLTF
>TRBJ2-3|TRBV5-1|14|-
CATQGGGHTDTQYF
>TRBJ2-1|TRBV7-6|16|-
CASSFPGTSEYNEQFF
>TRBJ1-2|TRBV28|14|once
CASRTGQGGYGYTF
>TRBJ1-5|TRBV6-2/TRBV6-3|14|few
CASSPTGGGQPQHF
>TRBJ2-1|TRBV7-9|16|-
CASSFPSGIGATEQFF
>TRBJ2-2|TRBV5-1|17|-
CASSPTGQGGNTGELFF
>TRBJ2-2|TRBV28|19|few
CASTREVLAGGPGTGELFF
>TRBJ2-7|TRBV27|15|once
CASSSPGTPPDFLYF
>TRBJ1-3|TRBV18|13|once
CASSPTAGNTIYF
>TRBJ2-7|TRBV3-1/TRBV3-2|13|many
CASSQITEGEQYF
>TRBJ2-1|TRBV2|14|-
CASSELGTLNEQFF
>TRBJ2-3|TRBV4-1|13|-
CASSHPRTDTQYF
>TRBJ2-3|TRBV6-4|14|-
CASSVRAGTDTQYF